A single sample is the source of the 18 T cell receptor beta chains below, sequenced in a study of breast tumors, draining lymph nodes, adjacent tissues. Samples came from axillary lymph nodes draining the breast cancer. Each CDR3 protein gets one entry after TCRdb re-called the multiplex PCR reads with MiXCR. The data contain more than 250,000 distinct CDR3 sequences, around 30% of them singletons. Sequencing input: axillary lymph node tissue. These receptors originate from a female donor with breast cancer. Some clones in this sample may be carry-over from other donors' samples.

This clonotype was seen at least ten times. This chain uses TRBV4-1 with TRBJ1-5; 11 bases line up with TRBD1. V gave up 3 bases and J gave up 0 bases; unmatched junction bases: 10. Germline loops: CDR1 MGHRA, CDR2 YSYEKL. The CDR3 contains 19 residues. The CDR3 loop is CASSHGTGGSRDSNQPQHF. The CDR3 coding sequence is TGCGCCAGCAGCCACGGGACAGGGGGAAGTCGGGATAGCAATCAGCCCCAGCATTTT.

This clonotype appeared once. CDR3 sequence reads: CASRQGVVTDTQYF. CDR3 coding DNA: TGCGCCAGCAGACAGGGAGTGGTGACAGATACGCAGTATTTT. The chain couples TRBV10-2 to TRBJ2-3; possibly TRBD1 for D (6 bases). Between the trimmed V and J ends, which lost 6 bases and 3 bases, there was a span of 13 bases. The CDR3 has 14 residues. Germline V gene data show CDR1 as WSHSY and CDR2 as SAAADI.

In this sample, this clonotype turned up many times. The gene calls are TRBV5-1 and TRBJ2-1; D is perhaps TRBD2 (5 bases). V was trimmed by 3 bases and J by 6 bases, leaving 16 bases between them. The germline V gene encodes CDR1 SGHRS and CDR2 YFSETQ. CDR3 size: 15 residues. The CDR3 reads CASSWSGMPSNEQFF. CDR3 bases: TGCGCCAGCAGCTGGAGCGGCATGCCCTCCAATGAGCAGTTCTTC.

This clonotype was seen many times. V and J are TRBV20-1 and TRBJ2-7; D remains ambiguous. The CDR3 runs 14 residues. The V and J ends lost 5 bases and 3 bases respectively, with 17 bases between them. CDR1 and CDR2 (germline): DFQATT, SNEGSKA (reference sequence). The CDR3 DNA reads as TGCAGTGCTTATGAGGTCGGGTACAGCTACGAGCAGTACTTC. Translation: CSAYEVGYSYEQYF.

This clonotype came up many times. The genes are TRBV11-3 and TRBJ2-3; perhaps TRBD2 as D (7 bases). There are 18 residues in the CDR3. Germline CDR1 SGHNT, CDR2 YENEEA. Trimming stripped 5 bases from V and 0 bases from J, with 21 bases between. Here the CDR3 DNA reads TGTGCCAGCAGCACCGGGCAGGGGAGGGGGACTAGCACAGATACGCAGTATTTT. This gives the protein CASSTGQGRGTSTDTQYF. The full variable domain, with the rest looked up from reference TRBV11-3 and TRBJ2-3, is EAGVVQSPRYKIIEKKQPVAFWCNPISGHNTLYWYLQNLGQGPELLIRYENEEAVDDSQLPKDRFSAERLKGVDSTLKIQPAELGDSAVYLCASSTGQGRGTSTDTQYFGPGTRLTVL.

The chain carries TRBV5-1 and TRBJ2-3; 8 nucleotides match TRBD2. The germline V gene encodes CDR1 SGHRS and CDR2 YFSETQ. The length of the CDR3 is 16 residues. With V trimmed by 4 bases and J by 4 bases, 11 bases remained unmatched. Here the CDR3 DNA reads TGCGCCAGCAGCCCAACGGACGGCGGGAGGTCAGATACGCAGTATTTT. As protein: CASSPTDGGRSDTQYF.

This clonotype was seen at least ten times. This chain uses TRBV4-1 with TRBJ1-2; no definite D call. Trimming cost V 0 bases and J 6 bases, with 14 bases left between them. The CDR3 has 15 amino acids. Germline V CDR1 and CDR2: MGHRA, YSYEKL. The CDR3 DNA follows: TGCGCCAGCAGCCAAGATGATTGGAGCAGCGATGGCTACACCTTC. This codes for CASSQDDWSSDGYTF.

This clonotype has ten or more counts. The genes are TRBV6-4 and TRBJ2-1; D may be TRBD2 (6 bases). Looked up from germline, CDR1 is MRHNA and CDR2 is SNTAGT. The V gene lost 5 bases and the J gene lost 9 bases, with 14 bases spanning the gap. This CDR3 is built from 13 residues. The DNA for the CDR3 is TGTGCCAGCAGTAGGTGGGAGGAGAGTGAGCAGTTCTTC. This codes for CASSRWEESEQFF.

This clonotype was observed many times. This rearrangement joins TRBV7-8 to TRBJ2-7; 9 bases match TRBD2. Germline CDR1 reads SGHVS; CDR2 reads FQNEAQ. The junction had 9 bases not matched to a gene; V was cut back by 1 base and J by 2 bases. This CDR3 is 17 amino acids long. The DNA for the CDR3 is TGTGCCAGCAGCTTAGAGGGAGGGGCGGGGGGGGCCTACGAGCAGTACTTC. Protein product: CASSLEGGAGGAYEQYF. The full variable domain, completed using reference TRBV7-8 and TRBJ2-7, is GAGVSQSPRYKVAKRGQDVALRCDPISGHVSLFWYQQALGQGPEFLTYFQNEAQLDKSGLPSDRFFAERPEGSVSTLKIQRTQQEDSAVYLCASSLEGGAGGAYEQYFGPGTRLTVT.

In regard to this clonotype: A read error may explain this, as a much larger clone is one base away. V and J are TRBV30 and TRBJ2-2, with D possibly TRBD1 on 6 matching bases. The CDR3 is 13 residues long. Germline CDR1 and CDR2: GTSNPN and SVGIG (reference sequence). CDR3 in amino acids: CGAQGPNTGELFF. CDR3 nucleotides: TGTGGGGCCCAGGGGCCGAACACCGGGGAGCTGTTTTTT. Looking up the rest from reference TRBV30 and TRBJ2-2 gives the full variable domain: SQTIHQWPATLVQPVGSPLSLECTVEGTSNPNLYWYRQAAGRGLQLLFYSVGIGQISSEVPQNLSASRPQDRQFILSSKKLLLSDSGFYLCGAQGPNTGELFFGEGSRLTVL.

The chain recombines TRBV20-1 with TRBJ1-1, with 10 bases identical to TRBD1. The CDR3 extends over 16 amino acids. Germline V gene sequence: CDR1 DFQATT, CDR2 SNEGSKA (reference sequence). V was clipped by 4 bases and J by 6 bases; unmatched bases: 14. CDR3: CSAITDRGKRGPEAFF. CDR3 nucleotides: TGCAGTGCTATAACGGACAGGGGGAAACGAGGTCCTGAAGCTTTCTTT.

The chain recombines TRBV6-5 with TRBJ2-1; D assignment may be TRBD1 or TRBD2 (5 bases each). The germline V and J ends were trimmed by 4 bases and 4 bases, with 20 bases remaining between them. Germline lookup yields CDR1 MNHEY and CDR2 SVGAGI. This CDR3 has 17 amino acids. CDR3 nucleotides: TGTGCCAGCAGTTCCGAAGGGACCCTTTTCCATTACAATGAGCAGTTCTTC. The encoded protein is CASSSEGTLFHYNEQFF.

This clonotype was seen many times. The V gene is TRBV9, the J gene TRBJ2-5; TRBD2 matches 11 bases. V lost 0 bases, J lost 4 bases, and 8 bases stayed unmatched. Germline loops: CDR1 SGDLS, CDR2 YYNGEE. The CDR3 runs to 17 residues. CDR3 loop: CASSVGETSGTRETQYF. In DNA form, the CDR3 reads TGTGCCAGCAGCGTAGGGGAGACTAGCGGGACGAGAGAGACCCAGTACTTC.

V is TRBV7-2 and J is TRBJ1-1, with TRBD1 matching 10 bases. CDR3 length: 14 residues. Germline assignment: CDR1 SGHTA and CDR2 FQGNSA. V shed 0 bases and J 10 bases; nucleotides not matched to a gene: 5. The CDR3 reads CASSLARDRGGAFF. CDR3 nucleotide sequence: TGTGCCAGCAGCTTAGCCCGGGACAGGGGAGGAGCTTTCTTT.

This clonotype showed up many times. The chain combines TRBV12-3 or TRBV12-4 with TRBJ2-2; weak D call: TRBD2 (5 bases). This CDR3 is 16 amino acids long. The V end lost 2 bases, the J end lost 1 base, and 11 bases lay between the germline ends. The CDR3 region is CASSLPERMNTGELFF. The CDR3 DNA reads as TGTGCCAGCAGTTTACCCGAGCGGATGAACACCGGGGAGCTGTTTTTT.

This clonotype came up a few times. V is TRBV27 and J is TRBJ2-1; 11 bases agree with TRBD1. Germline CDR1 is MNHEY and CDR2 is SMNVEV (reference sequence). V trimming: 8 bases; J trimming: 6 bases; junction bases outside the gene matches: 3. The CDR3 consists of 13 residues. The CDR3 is CASSGTGGNEQFF. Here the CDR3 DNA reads TGTGCCAGCTCCGGGACAGGGGGCAATGAGCAGTTCTTC.

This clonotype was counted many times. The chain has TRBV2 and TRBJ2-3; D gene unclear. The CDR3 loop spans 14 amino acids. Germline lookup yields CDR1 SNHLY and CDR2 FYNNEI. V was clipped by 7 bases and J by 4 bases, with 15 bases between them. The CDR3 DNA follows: TGTGCCAGCAAGGCTAGTCCACACTCAGATACGCAGTATTTT. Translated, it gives CASKASPHSDTQYF.

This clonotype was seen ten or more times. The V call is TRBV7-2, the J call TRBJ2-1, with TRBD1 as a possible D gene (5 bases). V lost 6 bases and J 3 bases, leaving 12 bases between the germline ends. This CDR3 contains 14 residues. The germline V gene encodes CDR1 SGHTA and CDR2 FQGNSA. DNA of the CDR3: TGTGCCAGCAGAGGGGCACAGAACTACAATGAGCAGTTCTTC. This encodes CASRGAQNYNEQFF.